These 24 T cell receptor beta chains were all obtained from the same sample, sequenced in a study of blood T cell repertoires in COVID-19. Here immunoSEQ multiplex PCR was the method, and the copy in TCRdb shows in-frame clones only, minus some. The data show just over 300,000 clones, with 75% to 90% seen just once and about 2% held by the top ten. The specimen was peripheral blood. The receptor set was obtained from a man in his late teens or twenties with active or convalescent COVID-19.

The chain couples TRBV28 to TRBJ2-5; D is uncertain. V lost 5 bases to trimming and J lost 4 bases, with 17 bases between them. CDR3 length: 15 residues. From germline, CDR1 is MDHEN and CDR2 SYDVKM. For the CDR3, the DNA is TGTGCCAGCAGTCTCACGGGTAGACTCGGAGAGACCCAGTACTTC. It codes for CASSLTGRLGETQYF.

This chain links TRBV4-2 with TRBJ2-2; D is uncertain. Germline V gene sequence: CDR1 LGHNA, CDR2 YNFKEQ. This CDR3 contains 14 residues. The V end was cut by 8 bases, the J end by 1 base, with 11 bases between. CDR3 protein: CASGDVGNTGELFF. The CDR3 DNA sequence: TGTGCCAGCGGAGACGTGGGGAACACCGGGGAGCTGTTTTTT.

This rearrangement joins TRBV11-2 to TRBJ2-7, with 8 bases that match TRBD2. Trimming at V came to 4 bases and at J to 7 bases, leaving 12 bases not matched to a gene. The CDR3 length is 15 residues. Germline lookup yields CDR1 SGHAT and CDR2 FQNNGV. The CDR3 DNA reads as TGTGCCAGCAGCTCCGGACTAGCCTCATTACGGGAGCAGTACTTC. Amino acids: CASSSGLASLREQYF.

The CDR3 nucleotides read TGTGCCAGCAGCCGGGGGGCCTTTGGAGGGGGTGAGCAGTTCTTC. Protein sequence: CASSRGAFGGGEQFF. The chain is built from TRBV7-7 and TRBJ2-1, with a possible D match to TRBD2 (7 bases). Trimming removed 5 bases from V and 9 bases from J, with 20 bases in between. In germline, CDR1 is SSHAT, CDR2 FNYEAQ (reference sequence). The CDR3 spans 15 residues.

The CDR3 protein is CASSPASGQLLEYF. Here the CDR3 DNA reads TGCGCCAGCAGCCCGGCATCGGGACAGTTACTTGAGTACTTC. This chain links TRBV5-1 with TRBJ2-7; 7 bases are a match to TRBD1. V was pared by 4 bases and J by 11 bases, with 15 bases of the junction left unmatched. Germline CDR1 and CDR2: SGHRS and YFSETQ. This CDR3 has 14 amino acids.

The chain has TRBV7-6 and TRBJ2-5, with 8 bases matching TRBD2. Germline CDR1 is SGHVS and CDR2 is FNYEAQ. The CDR3 is 15 residues long. J lost 4 bases, V lost 3 bases, and 7 bases had no gene match. The CDR3 DNA sequence: TGTGCCAGCAGCTTGCCTGCGGGGGGCACAGAGACCCAGTACTTC. It yields the protein CASSLPAGGTETQYF.

The chain links TRBV18 to TRBJ1-4, with 8 bases fitting TRBD1. V lost 3 bases and J lost 2; bases outside the gene matches: 2. Germline V gene data show CDR1 as KGHSH and CDR2 as LQKENI. The CDR3 runs 15 residues. CDR3 loop: CASSPGTGTNEKLFF. The CDR3 region has the DNA TGTGCCAGCTCACCCGGGACAGGTACTAATGAAAAACTGTTTTTT.

V is TRBV5-1 and J is TRBJ2-5; D remains unclear. This CDR3 is 12 amino acids long. Looked up from germline, CDR1 is SGHRS and CDR2 is YFSETQ. V lost 3 bases and J 5 bases, leaving 8 bases between the germline ends. The CDR3 loop is CASSSERETQYF. The CDR3 nucleotides read TGCGCCAGCAGCTCGGAGAGGGAGACCCAGTACTTC.

This clone was recorded once. V and J are TRBV6-5 and TRBJ1-5; D not certain. The CDR3 has 14 residues. V was clipped by 4 bases and J by 0 bases, with 7 bases between them. Per germline, CDR1 MNHEY and CDR2 SVGAGI. This CDR3 is CASSLQYSNQPQHF. The DNA for the CDR3 is TGTGCCAGCAGTTTACAGTATAGCAATCAGCCCCAGCATTTT.

This clone appeared a single time. The CDR3 region has the DNA TGCGCCAGCAGCCGATGGCCCCCAGGACAGGGACAGGATCAGCCCCAGCATTTT. Protein: CASSRWPPGQGQDQPQHF. V and J are TRBV4-3 and TRBJ1-5; 8 nucleotides agree with TRBD1. The germline V gene encodes CDR1 LGHNA and CDR2 YSLEER. Unmatched junction bases numbered 16, after V lost 4 bases and J lost 5 bases. The length of the CDR3 is 18 residues.

The chain links TRBV27 to TRBJ2-7, with 7 nucleotides matching TRBD2. This CDR3 has 16 residues. V lost 5 bases to trimming and J lost 2 bases; unmatched junction nucleotides: 12. Germline V CDR1 and CDR2: MNHEY, SMNVEV (reference sequence). As DNA, the CDR3 is TGTGCCAGCAGTCCTCTCACTAGCGCCCTTGCCTACGAGCAGTACTTC. Residues: CASSPLTSALAYEQYF.

This sequence joins TRBV7-9 and TRBJ2-3, with 15 bases fitting TRBD2. Trimming at V came to 1 base and at J to 4 bases, leaving 0 bases not matched to a gene. The CDR3 has 16 amino acids. Germline assignment: CDR1 SEHNR and CDR2 FQNEAQ (reference sequence). As DNA, the CDR3 is TGTGCCAGCAGCTTAGGGACTAGCGGGAGGGCAGATACGCAGTATTTT. Amino acids: CASSLGTSGRADTQYF. Together with reference TRBV7-9 and TRBJ2-3, the CDR3 gives the full variable domain: DTGVSQNPRHKITKRGQNVTFRCDPISEHNRLYWYRQTLGQGPEFLTYFQNEAQLEKSRLLSDRFSAERPKGSFSTLEIQRTEQGDSAMYLCASSLGTSGRADTQYFGPGTRLTVL.

The chain employs TRBV28 and TRBJ1-6, with D tentatively TRBD1 (5 bases). Germline values: CDR1 MDHEN, CDR2 SYDVKM. The CDR3 contains 15 residues. Trimming removed 8 bases at V and 0 bases at J, with 11 bases between. The CDR3 here is CASLQGSSYNSPLHF. For the CDR3, the DNA is TGTGCCAGCCTTCAGGGCAGCTCCTATAATTCACCCCTCCACTTT.

The chain has TRBV4-3 and TRBJ2-1, with TRBD2 matching over 7 bases. The CDR3 length is 15 residues. Trimming took 1 base from V and 5 from J; bases not matched to a gene: 5. In germline, CDR1 is LGHNA, CDR2 YSLEER. Here the CDR3 DNA reads TGCGCCAGCAGCCAAGTTAGCGGGCTTGACAATGAGCAGTTCTTC. Translated: CASSQVSGLDNEQFF.

This chain links TRBV7-2 with TRBJ2-5; 7 bases agree with TRBD2. CDR1 is SGHTA, CDR2 FQGNSA, per germline. The CDR3 has 15 amino acids. The V gene end was trimmed by 4 bases and the J gene end by 5 bases; junction bases not matched to a gene: 10. The CDR3 is CASSSTRTSSETQYF. CDR3 coding DNA: TGTGCCAGCAGCTCCACTCGGACTAGTTCCGAGACCCAGTACTTC. Full variable domain (outside the CDR3, taken from reference TRBV7-2 and TRBJ2-5): GAGVSQSPSNKVTEKGKDVELRCDPISGHTALYWYRQSLGQGLEFLIYFQGNSAPDKSGLPSDRFSAERTGGSVSTLTIQRTQQEDSAVYLCASSSTRTSSETQYFGPGTRLLVL.

V and J are TRBV6-5 and TRBJ1-1; 10 positions agree with TRBD1. The ends lost 7 bases at V and 4 bases at J; junction bases unmatched: 9. The CDR3 totals 15 residues. Per germline, CDR1 MNHEY and CDR2 SVGAGI. The CDR3 DNA reads TGTGCCAGCAACCGCCGGGACAGGGGTGGCACTGAAGCTTTCTTT. This codes for CASNRRDRGGTEAFF.

The genes are TRBV6-5 and TRBJ1-1, with D possibly being TRBD1 (5 bases). Per the germline V gene, CDR1 is MNHEY and CDR2 is SVGAGI. V was pared by 7 bases and J by 5 bases, with 14 bases between. The CDR3 has 13 amino acids. As DNA, the CDR3 is TGTGCCAGCATCCGGGGGGTTGGGACTGAAGCTTTCTTT. Translated, it gives CASIRGVGTEAFF.

This clone is a singleton in its sample. This sequence joins TRBV5-1 and TRBJ2-3, with 10 bases matching TRBD1. Germline V CDR1 and CDR2: SGHRS, YFSETQ. There are 17 residues in the CDR3. The ends lost 3 bases at V and 1 base at J; junction bases unmatched: 8. The CDR3 sequence is CASSWRTGTGGTDTQYF. The CDR3, as DNA: TGCGCCAGCAGCTGGAGGACCGGGACAGGGGGCACAGATACGCAGTATTTT.

The V call is TRBV27, the J call TRBJ2-1; 10 bases fit TRBD2. The CDR3 is 15 amino acids. Per germline, CDR1 MNHEY and CDR2 SMNVEV (reference sequence). The J segment lost 4 bases and the V segment lost 0 bases, leaving 0 bases of the junction unmatched. CDR3 sequence reads: CASSLSLAGYNEQFF. CDR3 DNA sequence: TGTGCCAGCAGTTTATCACTAGCGGGGTACAATGAGCAGTTCTTC.

This rearrangement joins TRBV5-6 to TRBJ2-1; 7 nucleotides line up with TRBD2. CDR3 length: 16 amino acids. The V gene end was trimmed by 0 bases and the J gene end by 4 bases; junction bases not matched to a gene: 7. From germline, CDR1 is SGHDT and CDR2 YYEEEE. CDR3 loop: CASSLVGGSGYNEQFF. DNA for the CDR3: TGTGCCAGCAGCTTGGTTGGCGGGAGTGGTTACAATGAGCAGTTCTTC.

The rearrangement joins TRBV27 to TRBJ1-2, with TRBD1 matching over 10 bases. There are 18 residues in the CDR3. The V gene's germline CDR1 is MNHEY and CDR2 SMNVEV (reference sequence). Trimming removed 4 bases from V and 8 bases from J; junction bases left unmatched: 19. CDR3 nucleotide sequence: TGTGCCAGCAGTTCAAGAGATGGGACAGGGGCCTCTCGAGGAGGCTACACCTTC. It is translated as CASSSRDGTGASRGGYTF.

In regard to this clone: Other DNA sequences of this sample code for an identical CDR3. The CDR3 nucleotides are TGTGCTACCCAAACTGGACAGGGGATCTACAATGAGCAGTTCTTC. It specifies CATQTGQGIYNEQFF. The genes are TRBV24-1 and TRBJ2-1, with 9 bases lining up with TRBD1. This CDR3 contains 15 residues. Germline-derived CDR1 and CDR2 are KGHDR and SFDVKD.

The chain couples TRBV5-1 to TRBJ1-5; D may be TRBD1 (5 bases). Germline V gives CDR1 SGHRS, CDR2 YFSETQ. The V gene lost 4 bases and the J gene lost 1 base, with 15 bases spanning the gap. This CDR3 has 16 residues. This chain's CDR3 is CASSPGGGSSNQPQHF. CDR3 DNA: TGCGCCAGCAGCCCCGGGGGGGGGTCGAGCAATCAGCCCCAGCATTTT.

This chain joins TRBV4-1 and TRBJ2-7; 8 bases are shared with TRBD2. The CDR3 runs 14 residues. V gave up 5 bases and J gave up 6 bases; unmatched junction bases: 9. CDR1 and CDR2 (germline): MGHRA, YSYEKL. As DNA, the CDR3 is TGCGCCAGCAGCTCCGGGGGGGCGCGTGGCGAGCAGTACTTC. Translation gives CASSSGGARGEQYF.